The entry below gives a single T cell receptor (beta chain) sequence along with its context. The antigen remains undetermined. This record comes from a study of shared clonotypes between healthy human individuals. Whole-study results and caveats: Sorted-subset sequencing, rarefaction showed, was incomplete despite large depth.

This CDR3 has 18 amino acids. Germline CDR1 is SGHDT and CDR2 is YYEEEE. V lost 3 bases and J lost 3; bases outside the gene matches: 13. The assay was immunoSEQ multiplex PCR, and TCRdb's table has in-frame clones only and misses some. The repertoire holds over 1.4 million clones, with around 97% as singletons. Sequenced: naive CD4+ T cells sorted from blood. Subset of the sample: CD45RA+ positively selected. This chain connects TRBV5-6 to TRBJ2-1; 9 nucleotides align to TRBD1. This receptor was identified in a man younger than 45 in good health. CDR3: CASSSLNRGLGVYNEQFF. The DNA of the CDR3 is TGTGCCAGCAGCTCGTTGAACAGGGGGCTTGGGGTCTACAATGAGCAGTTCTTC.